The clone carrying this TCR beta chain was counted many times. Its antigen is not identified. The data were taken from a study of CD8 T cells in ankylosing spondylitis. Study-wide findings and caveats: It appeared that ankylosing spondylitis blood was characterized by a TCR beta motif of under ten highly homologous variants. Some motif variants had been reported before (in reactive arthritis synovial fluid and blood).

One entry per CDR3 protein, called by TCRdb with MiXCR from the 5' RACE reads. This table holds tens of thousands of distinct CDR3 sequences, 9.5% to 12% found once. The sample consisted of blood, either unsorted or a sorted T cell fraction (not recorded which). This receptor was obtained from a male donor with ankylosing spondylitis or in good health (not recorded which).

The CDR3 loop is CASSLRVTAGGGTDTQYF. The CDR3 DNA reads TGTGCCAGCAGCTTAAGGGTTACGGCGGGGGGAGGAACAGATACGCAGTATTTT. The chain is built from TRBV7-8 and TRBJ2-3; 8 bases map to TRBD2. V dropped 2 bases and J dropped 3; count of bases not matched to a gene: 13. The V gene's germline CDR1 is SGHVS and CDR2 FQNEAQ. This CDR3 comprises 18 residues. Full variable domain (rest looked up from reference TRBV7-8 and TRBJ2-3): GAGVSQSPRYKVAKRGQDVALRCDPISGHVSLFWYQQALGQGPEFLTYFQNEAQLDKSGLPSDRFFAERPEGSVSTLKIQRTQQEDSAVYLCASSLRVTAGGGTDTQYFGPGTRLTVL.